The 22 T cell receptor beta chains reported below all come from one sample, sequenced in a study of shared clonotypes between healthy human individuals. This table comes from immunoSEQ multiplex PCR, and its TCRdb copy is limited to in-frame clones, with some not included. The sample shows 2 million to 2.5 million clones, approximately 96% of them seen only once. Specimen: naive CD4+ T cells sorted from blood. Subset denoted: CD45RA+ positively selected. The receptors come from a man younger than 30 in good health.

The CDR3 sequence: CASSFRTGRLSGANVLTF. CDR3 coding DNA: TGTGCCAGCAGTTTTAGGACAGGGAGGCTCTCTGGGGCCAACGTCCTGACTTTC. The gene calls are TRBV28 and TRBJ2-6; 8 bases fit TRBD1. The CDR3 extends over 18 amino acids. Trimming removed 3 bases from V and 0 bases from J; junction bases left unmatched: 7. Germline-derived CDR1 and CDR2 are MDHEN and SYDVKM.

V is TRBV9 and J is TRBJ2-7, with a possible D match to TRBD2 (5 bases). Deletions cut 2 bases from V and 0 bases from J, with 9 bases between. Germline V gene data show CDR1 as SGDLS and CDR2 as YYNGEE. The CDR3 has 14 residues. CDR3 nucleotide sequence: TGTGCCAGCAGCGTCGGGGTTACCTCCTACGAGCAGTACTTC. It is translated as CASSVGVTSYEQYF. Combining the CDR3 with reference TRBV9 and TRBJ2-7 gives the whole variable domain DSGVTQTPKHLITATGQRVTLRCSPRSGDLSVYWYQQSLDQGLQFLIQYYNGEERAKGNILERFSAQQFPDLHSELNLSSLELGDSALYFCASSVGVTSYEQYFGPGTRLTVT.

The CDR3 spells CASSAQGQGPYEQYF. CDR3 nucleotides: TGTGCCAGCAGTGCCCAAGGACAGGGACCCTACGAGCAGTACTTC. The rearrangement joins TRBV2 to TRBJ2-7, with 8 positions matching TRBD1. Trimming cost V 4 bases and J 2 bases; bases outside gene matches: 7. CDR3 length: 15 amino acids. Germline CDR1 and CDR2: SNHLY and FYNNEI.

With respect to this clone: The sample has other DNA sequences that encode this CDR3 too. This chain joins TRBV19 and TRBJ1-5; 9 bases align to TRBD1. This CDR3 has 14 residues. V gave up 4 bases and J gave up 4 bases; unmatched junction bases: 2. Germline CDR1 is LNHDA and CDR2 is SQIVND (reference sequence). The CDR3 protein is CASSRGQGNQPQHF. In nucleotides, the CDR3 is TGTGCCAGTAGTAGGGGACAGGGTAATCAGCCCCAGCATTTT.

The chain is built from TRBV19 and TRBJ1-1; 10 bases fit TRBD1. The CDR3 is 14 amino acids. Germline-derived CDR1 and CDR2 are LNHDA and SQIVND (reference sequence). Unmatched junction bases numbered 5, after V lost 5 bases and J lost 5 bases. Here the CDR3 DNA reads TGTGCCAGTAGTCTGGGACAGGGGAGGACTGAAGCTTTCTTT. It yields the protein CASSLGQGRTEAFF.

The V and J genes are TRBV7-9 and TRBJ2-7, with TRBD1 matching over 8 bases. The trim removed 5 bases at V and 2 bases at J, leaving 8 bases unmatched. This CDR3 is 15 amino acids long. The germline gives CDR1 SEHNR, CDR2 FQNEAQ (reference sequence). The DNA of the CDR3 is TGTGCCAGCAGCCCTAGTCCGGACAGGGCCTACGAGCAGTACTTC. This translates into CASSPSPDRAYEQYF.

A note on this clone: Other DNA sequences in the same sample also yield this CDR3. J is TRBJ2-3 and V is TRBV18; 8 bases match TRBD1. Germline lookup yields CDR1 KGHSH and CDR2 LQKENI. There are 14 residues in the CDR3. V lost 3 bases to trimming and J lost 5 bases; unmatched junction nucleotides: 4. This chain's CDR3 is CASSPGQGGDTQYF. The CDR3 DNA sequence: TGTGCCAGCTCACCTGGACAGGGCGGAGATACGCAGTATTTT. The entire variable domain, with the rest obtained from reference TRBV18 and TRBJ2-3, is as follows: NAGVMQNPRHLVRRRGQEARLRCSPMKGHSHVYWYRQLPEEGLKFMVYLQKENIIDESGMPKERFSAEFPKEGPSILRIQQVVRGDSAAYFCASSPGQGGDTQYFGPGTRLTVL.

In its sample, this clone was seen once. The chain employs TRBV28 and TRBJ2-7; no firm D call. The V end lost 5 bases, the J end lost 7 bases, and 12 bases lay between the germline ends. This CDR3 is 12 amino acids long. Germline-derived CDR1 and CDR2 are MDHEN and SYDVKM. CDR3 DNA sequence: TGTGCCAGCAGTGGCGGTGGGGTGGAGCAGTACTTC. Protein product: CASSGGGVEQYF.

The DNA for the CDR3 is TGTGCCAGCTCACCACCGGCGGGAGGGTCCCGGGATACGCAGTATTTT. It translates to CASSPPAGGSRDTQYF. V gene TRBV18 combines with J gene TRBJ2-3; TRBD2 matches 9 bases. Germline V gene lookup returns CDR1 KGHSH and CDR2 LQKENI. Trimming cost V 0 bases and J 6 bases; bases outside gene matches: 7. The CDR3 length is 16 residues.

The CDR3: CASSLDQGFEKLFF. CDR3 bases: TGTGCCAGCAGCTTAGACCAGGGTTTCGAAAAACTGTTTTTT. The chain is built from TRBV7-9 and TRBJ1-4; perhaps TRBD1 as D (5 bases). The CDR3 has 14 residues. CDR1 is SEHNR, CDR2 FQNEAQ, per germline (reference sequence). The germline V and J ends were trimmed by 1 base and 8 bases, with 11 bases remaining between them.

The chain recombines TRBV5-5 with TRBJ1-6; TRBD1 matches at 7 bases. CDR3 length: 16 amino acids. J was trimmed by 8 bases and V by 3 bases; bases with no gene match: 11. Germline values: CDR1 SGHKS, CDR2 YYEKEE (reference sequence). The CDR3 region is CASSWPKTGEHSPLHF. CDR3 coding DNA: TGTGCCAGCAGCTGGCCCAAAACAGGGGAGCATTCACCCCTCCACTTT.

V gene TRBV18 combines with J gene TRBJ2-7; 7 nucleotides align to TRBD2. The V segment lost 2 bases and the J segment 7 bases; nucleotides outside the gene matches: 17. This CDR3 has 17 residues. Germline V CDR1 and CDR2: KGHSH, LQKENI. CDR3 amino acids: CASSPARTRPNKEEQYF. CDR3 sequence (DNA): TGTGCCAGCTCACCAGCCCGGACTAGACCCAATAAGGAAGAGCAGTACTTC.

V gene TRBV6-5 combines with J gene TRBJ1-2; a possible D gene is TRBD1 (5 bases). V gave up 11 bases and J gave up 4 bases, with 11 bases separating them. This CDR3 is 11 amino acids long. The germline V gene has CDR1 MNHEY and CDR2 SVGAGI. CDR3 nucleotide sequence: TGTGCCGCAGGGCAGGGCTATGGCTACACCTTC. It is translated as CAAGQGYGYTF.

Concerning this clone itself: Other DNA sequences in the sample encode the same CDR3. The chain links TRBV4-1 to TRBJ2-7; 7 bases align to TRBD1. CDR1 and CDR2 (germline): MGHRA, YSYEKL. Trimming cost V 1 base and J 4 bases; bases outside gene matches: 4. CDR3 size: 14 residues. CDR3 sequence reads: CASSQGRGTYEQYF. In nucleotides, the CDR3 is TGCGCCAGCAGCCAAGGCAGGGGGACGTACGAGCAGTACTTC.

The gene calls are TRBV6-5 and TRBJ1-2; maybe TRBD1 (6 bases). V was cut by 6 bases and J by 6 bases, with 11 bases left in between. This CDR3 has 12 residues. CDR1 MNHEY and CDR2 SVGAGI come from the germline V gene. The CDR3 protein is CASREGGDGYTF. The CDR3 bases are TGTGCCAGCAGGGAAGGGGGTGATGGCTACACCTTC.

V gene TRBV2 combines with J gene TRBJ2-7, with D perhaps matching TRBD2 (6 bases). Germline CDR1 and CDR2: SNHLY and FYNNEI. Trimming cost V 4 bases and J 1 base, with 17 bases left between them. CDR3 length equals 16 residues. The CDR3 region has the DNA TGTGCCAGCAGTGGTGGTCTGGAGGGGTCTTCCTACGAGCAGTACTTC. Translated: CASSGGLEGSSYEQYF. The full variable domain, completed using reference TRBV2 and TRBJ2-7, is EPEVTQTPSHQVTQMGQEVILRCVPISNHLYFYWYRQILGQKVEFLVSFYNNEISEKSEIFDDQFSVERPDGSNFTLKIRSTKLEDSAMYFCASSGGLEGSSYEQYFGPGTRLTVT.

A word on this clone: Within the sample, other DNA sequences also encode this same CDR3. The V gene is TRBV30, the J gene TRBJ2-5, with 8 bases fitting TRBD1. CDR1 is GTSNPN, CDR2 SVGIG, per germline (reference sequence). CDR3 length equals 12 residues. Trimming took 4 bases from V and 4 from J; bases not matched to a gene: 2. The CDR3 sequence is CAWTTGGETQYF. In DNA form, the CDR3 reads TGTGCCTGGACCACAGGGGGAGAGACCCAGTACTTC.

Points on this clone: The identical CDR3 is also encoded by other nucleotide sequences in the sample. DNA of the CDR3: TGTGCCAGCAGCCTTGGACAGGGGAACACTGAAGCTTTCTTT. It codes for CASSLGQGNTEAFF. The chain has TRBV6-6 and TRBJ1-1; 8 bases agree with TRBD1. The germline V gene encodes CDR1 MNHNY and CDR2 SVGAGI (reference sequence). CDR3 length: 14 residues. V gave up 6 bases and J gave up 1 base; unmatched junction bases: 4.

V is TRBV28 and J is TRBJ2-7; TRBD2 aligns across 7 bases. The germline CDR1 and CDR2 sequences are MDHEN and SYDVKM. This CDR3 has 18 residues. V was clipped by 2 bases and J by 2 bases; unmatched bases: 15. CDR3 loop: CASSLPGLWGGVPYEQYF. The CDR3, as DNA: TGTGCCAGCAGTTTACCGGGCCTGTGGGGAGGGGTCCCCTACGAGCAGTACTTC.

With respect to this clone: The same CDR3 can be traced to other DNA sequences in this sample. This chain connects TRBV30 to TRBJ2-3; 8 nucleotides match TRBD1. J gave up 0 bases and V 0 bases, and 2 bases lay outside the gene matches. There are 15 residues in the CDR3. Germline V CDR1 and CDR2: GTSNPN, SVGIG (reference sequence). In DNA, the CDR3 is TGTGCCTGGAGTGTAGGACAGGGAAGCACAGATACGCAGTATTTT. This translates into CAWSVGQGSTDTQYF.

Notes on this clone: Other DNA sequences in the same sample also yield this CDR3. This chain joins TRBV5-1 and TRBJ2-2; D may be TRBD1 or TRBD2 (6 bases each). Trimming removed 0 bases from V and 2 bases from J, with 11 bases in between. The CDR3 extends over 16 amino acids. Germline values: CDR1 SGHRS, CDR2 YFSETQ. The CDR3 sequence is CASSLARGQNTGELFF. In DNA form, the CDR3 reads TGCGCCAGCAGCTTGGCACGGGGGCAAAACACCGGGGAGCTGTTTTTT.

The chain joins TRBV5-6 to TRBJ1-1; tentatively, D is TRBD1 (5 bases). The V end was cut by 4 bases, the J end by 0 bases, with 10 bases between. This CDR3 spans 14 amino acids. Germline-derived CDR1 and CDR2 are SGHDT and YYEEEE. The CDR3 sequence: CASSAGTLNTEAFF. Here the CDR3 DNA reads TGTGCCAGCAGCGCAGGGACCCTGAACACTGAAGCTTTCTTT.